This TCR beta chain was identified in a study of blood T cell repertoires in COVID-19. On the study more broadly: Acute-phase and convalescent COVID-19 samples originated in the United States, Italy and Spain. T cells, B-cell-depleted T cells, or PBMCs supplied cDNA or gDNA.

In the study's own analysis: Nucleated cell counts were estimated from reference gene primer amplification. TCRdb's copy holds only in-frame clones and misses some; the assay was immunoSEQ multiplex PCR. V, J and clone size were drawn from that table, and D and trimming were deduced from the DNA. The sample has around 90,000 clones, around 80% seen once. The V gene lost 2 bases and the J gene lost 2 bases, with 22 bases spanning the gap. Germline CDR1 reads MDHEN; CDR2 reads SYDVKM. The CDR3 totals 18 residues. The chain couples TRBV28 to TRBJ2-7, with D perhaps TRBD2 (6 bases). Sequenced input: peripheral blood. This clonotype originated in a human donor in a cohort sampled during active COVID-19. The CDR3, as DNA: TGTGCCAGCAGTTTAGGGGACTTCTTGGGAGTCTTTACCTACGAGCAGTACTTC. It encodes CASSLGDFLGVFTYEQYF.